The source of this T cell receptor (beta chain) is a study of T cells in Graves' hyperthyroidism and ophthalmopathy. Study in general: Before any treatment, at initial diagnosis, peripheral blood was collected.

The CDR3 has 14 amino acids. Trimming left V 5 bases short and J 9 bases short, with 14 bases between. This clonotype occurred many times. RNA transcripts gave rise to amplified TCR beta CDR3 regions. The primer set for the first-round RT-PCR of the TCR CDR3 was HTBI. TCRdb itself ran the multiplex PCR reads through MiXCR, one entry per CDR3 protein. Of some 400,000 distinct CDR3 sequences listed, approximately 19% are singletons. Each patient was aged 18 to 65 and had newly diagnosed hyperthyroidism of under 2 months' duration. Reasons for excluding patients were uncontrolled infection, other autoimmune disease, pregnancy or lactation. PBMCs were sourced from roughly 9.7 ml fresh peripheral blood.

This sequence joins TRBV12-3 or TRBV12-4 and TRBJ1-6, with D perhaps matching TRBD1 (5 bases). The sample taken for sequencing was blood. This sequence was found in a woman between 18 and 29 years old with Graves' hyperthyroidism. DNA of the CDR3: TGTGCCAGCAGTCTAGGGACCACGGTTTCACCCCTCCACTTT. Residues: CASSLGTTVSPLHF.